This T cell receptor (beta chain) derives from a study of blood T cell repertoires in COVID-19 (dated by TCRdb to about 2020). For the study in its entirety: Samples covering the acute and convalescent phases of COVID-19 were provided by collaborators in the United States, Italy and Spain. The material from the prospective study consisted of cDNA or gDNA derived from T cells, B-cell-depleted T cells, or PBMCs. Subjects who had been exposed to COVID-19, were actively infected with it, or had recovered from it provided the deeply sampled blood TCRbeta repertoires that made up the dataset. The repertoires were made available in a free public database intended to serve as a resource for research on the immune response to SARS-CoV-2. The samples were drawn from the first 160 participants of the ongoing ImmuneRACE study and from 1,254 subjects provided by 6 global collaborators. The sample metadata nearly always contained a de-identified subject ID, COVID-19 status, age in years and sex. HLA class I and class II types, where available, came from metadata supplied by the sample provider rather than from assay-based typing. Paper-wide results and their limitations: How much clinical and demographic metadata was included differed by source and by participant, and the metadata was provided uncurated.

The junction shows trimming of 0 bases on V and 6 bases on J, plus 12 bases between the germline ends. From a lookup of the germline V gene (reference sequence), CDR1 and CDR2 are SGHKS and YYEKEE. Its CDR3 holds 15 amino acids, cysteine through phenylalanine. CDR3 DNA is the only sequence kept; it has 45 bases, read in frame from the first base. The immunoSEQ Assay, a bias-controlled multiplex PCR, was used to amplify TCRbeta CDR3 regions from genomic DNA. Concerning the study's data processing: The number of nucleated cells in each sample was estimated by amplification of reference gene primers within the assay. To quantify the absolute abundance of each unique TCRbeta CDR3 rearrangement, sequence reads were collapsed and filtered. For each sample, productive Simpson clonality was calculated by taking the square root of Simpson's diversity index across productive rearrangements. The table was pulled from immuneACCESS by TCRdb, which kept in-frame rearrangements only. Such tables lose some clones; where checked, under half of the loss comes from unresolved V genes, and the rest has no known cause. The V and J calls and the clone size are those of that table, but D and trimming were determined from the DNA. For this sample the table gives hundreds of thousands of clones, of which about four fifths were detected only once. In total, the top ten clones hold about 10% of the sample.

In the case of this clone: No antigen is known for it. There are no base qualities to consult, and no much larger clone falls within one base.

Whole blood was collected in K2EDTA tubes by collaborating institutions according to the institutions' own protocols. For TCRbeta analysis, collaborators shipped samples in one of three forms: frozen whole blood, isolated PBMCs, or DNA extracted from either of those sample types. Recombination connected TRBV5-5 to TRBJ2-2, with the identity of the D gene unclear. Sequencing was performed on peripheral blood. The source of this sequence is a man older than 75 with acute or convalescent COVID-19. The CDR3 amino acid sequence is: CASSLAMRQPGELFF. Read as DNA, the sequence is TGTGCCAGCAGCTTGGCTATGCGTCAACCCGGGGAGCTGTTTTTT.